The clone carrying this TCR beta chain was counted ten times or more. Its specificity is unknown. A 3' RACE protocol on RNA, with unique molecular identifiers, produced the TCR library. TCRdb analysed the 3' RACE reads with MiXCR anew, one entry per CDR3 protein. The data show around 15,000 distinct CDR3 sequences, roughly 3.5% seen once. The data were taken from a study of HIV-infected children after antiretroviral therapy interruption. Study-level information: Weeks 0, 12, interruption end (24 or 48), and about 3 years post-study gave interruption-arm samples.

Germline CDR1 is SGDLS and CDR2 is YYNGEE. The trim removed 3 bases at V and 6 bases at J, leaving 5 bases unmatched. CDR3 length equals 14 residues. Findings of the study overall: Naive CD4+ Gini coefficient rose by interruption end, suggesting clonal expansion.

The treatment was: PENTA 11 planned treatment interruption arm or continuous ART arm. From thawed PBMCs, naive CD4+ CD45RA+ CD45RO- T cells were sorted. This chain links TRBV9 with TRBJ2-3; 9 bases line up with TRBD2. This receptor was obtained from a child aged 2-17 years with HIV. The sequencing here drew on CD45RA+ CD4+ T cells from PBMCs, taken from a donor given antiretroviral therapy, either interrupted or continuous. Subset noted: naive CD4+ CD45RA+ CD45RO- T cells. CDR3 in DNA: TGTGCCAGCAGCGCTAGCGGGGCCGGGGATACGCAGTATTTT. It yields the protein CASSASGAGDTQYF.